This record covers a single T cell receptor (beta chain). Its antigen is not known. The source of the sample is a study of shared clonotypes between healthy human individuals. Looking at the study overall: A donor's plate count was three for CD4 naive and three for CD4 memory; CD8 naive had two and CD8 memory one. The study, taken as a whole, reports: Lower generation probabilities were found for non-shared clonotypes than for those shared by all four donors.

Method: immunoSEQ multiplex PCR; TCRdb's copy keeps in-frame clones and lacks some. This sample has around 2,000,000 clones, with about 95% found just once. As defined, naive CD8 cells were CD45RO-negative and positively selected for CCR7, with terminally differentiated effector memory CD45RA+ cells excluded. V was cut by 2 bases and J by 10 bases, with 9 bases left in between. From germline, CDR1 is SGHVS and CDR2 FNYEAQ. This CDR3 region has 12 residues. The TCR originated in a man between 18 and 35 years old in good health. The chain has TRBV7-6 and TRBJ2-1, with D hard to call. Sample: naive CD8+ T cells sorted from blood. The CDR3 nucleotides are TGTGCCAGCAGCTTAAAAGGTGGGGAGCAGTTCTTC. Translation: CASSLKGGEQFF.